These 9 T cell receptor beta chains originate from one sample sequenced in a study of T-cell reconstitution after alpha-beta-depleted transplantation in children. Library preparation (for TCRbeta) was performed with unique molecular identifiers. MiXCR, run by TCRdb on the PCR reads, gives a single entry per CDR3 protein. Of about a million distinct CDR3 sequences listed, around 30% are singletons. This specimen consisted of PBMCs, mostly from graft donor cells, obtained 360 days after TCRalphabeta/CD19-depleted stem cell transplant. The receptor set was obtained from a boy less than two years old who had a stem cell transplant for SCID, so the T cells may come from the graft donor.

The CDR3 protein is CASSRSEEPYEQYF. For the CDR3, the DNA is TGTGCCAGCAGCAGGTCGGAGGAACCCTACGAGCAGTACTTC. The chain couples TRBV27 to TRBJ2-7; weak D call: TRBD2 (5 bases). Germline CDR1 reads MNHEY; CDR2 reads SMNVEV (reference sequence). The V end was cut by 6 bases, the J end by 2 bases, with 14 bases between. CDR3 length equals 14 residues.

J is TRBJ2-1 and V is TRBV3-1; D ambiguous. Germline CDR1 is LGHDT and CDR2 is YNNKEL (reference sequence). This CDR3 is 15 amino acids long. V was clipped by 1 base and J by 2 bases, with 9 bases between them. CDR3 protein: CASSQGFIAYNEQFF. In DNA, the CDR3 is TGTGCCAGCAGCCAAGGATTTATCGCCTACAATGAGCAGTTCTTC.

This rearrangement joins TRBV7-9 to TRBJ1-1; no reliable D call. Trimming cost V 5 bases and J 2 bases, with 18 bases left between them. The CDR3 covers 16 residues. CDR1 SEHNR and CDR2 FQNEAQ come from the germline V gene (reference sequence). This CDR3 is CASSPRLRKVNTEAFF. The CDR3 DNA follows: TGTGCCAGCAGCCCTCGTTTGAGGAAAGTAAACACTGAAGCTTTCTTT.

This clonotype appeared a few times. This sequence joins TRBV2 and TRBJ2-1, with 8 bases aligning to TRBD2. The CDR3 loop spans 13 amino acids. The V gene end was trimmed by 11 bases and the J gene end by 7 bases; junction bases not matched to a gene: 10. Looked up from germline, CDR1 is SNHLY and CDR2 is FYNNEI. The CDR3 reads CAQTGGAGNEQFF. The CDR3, as DNA: TGTGCCCAGACGGGAGGGGCGGGTAATGAGCAGTTCTTC. The variable domain in full, completed from reference TRBV2 and TRBJ2-1, reads EPEVTQTPSHQVTQMGQEVILRCVPISNHLYFYWYRQILGQKVEFLVSFYNNEISEKSEIFDDQFSVERPDGSNFTLKIRSTKLEDSAMYFCAQTGGAGNEQFFGPGTRLTVL.

The V call is TRBV7-6, the J call TRBJ2-7, with 7 bases that match TRBD1. J was trimmed by 3 bases and V by 5 bases; bases with no gene match: 10. The germline V gene has CDR1 SGHVS and CDR2 FNYEAQ. This CDR3 has 15 amino acids. The CDR3 coding sequence is TGTGCCAGCAGCCCAGGACAGGCGACTGTCTACGAGCAGTACTTC. Amino acids: CASSPGQATVYEQYF.

V gene TRBV4-2 combines with J gene TRBJ2-5, with D uncertain. The CDR3 contains 15 residues. Germline V gene lookup returns CDR1 LGHNA and CDR2 YNFKEQ. V lost 0 bases and J 5 bases, leaving 13 bases between the germline ends. The CDR3 nucleotides are TGTGCCAGCAGCCAAGAAGGCTCTGTGGGTGAGACCCAGTACTTC. Amino acid sequence: CASSQEGSVGETQYF.

This clonotype has only a few counts. The chain links TRBV20-1 to TRBJ2-3; D gene uncertain. The CDR3 is 15 residues long. Looked up from germline, CDR1 is DFQATT and CDR2 is SNEGSKA (reference sequence). V was trimmed by 3 bases and J by 0 bases, leaving 13 bases between them. The DNA for the CDR3 is TGCAGTGCTAGGGCCCCAAGTGATAGCACAGATACGCAGTATTTT. Residues: CSARAPSDSTDTQYF.

The chain joins TRBV3-1 to TRBJ2-3, with D maybe TRBD2 (6 bases). Germline CDR1 and CDR2: LGHDT and YNNKEL (reference sequence). Trimming shortened V by 1 base and J by 5 bases, and 16 bases separated the two germline ends. The CDR3 totals 16 residues. The CDR3 protein is CASSQARGLAQDTQYF. The DNA of the CDR3 is TGTGCCAGCAGCCAAGCACGGGGACTGGCACAAGATACGCAGTATTTT.

Comment on this clonotype: Since a much larger clone is just one base distant, this may be a read error. The V and J genes are TRBV6-5 and TRBJ1-3; no clear D gene. Deletions cut 0 bases from V and 0 bases from J, with 3 bases between. Germline-derived CDR1 and CDR2 are MNHEY and SVGAGI. CDR3 length equals 14 residues. Here the CDR3 DNA reads TGTGCCAGCAGTTACTCGACCTCTGGAAACACCATATATTTT. Encoded protein: CASSYSTSGNTIYF.